These 15 T cell receptor beta chains were all obtained from the same sample, sequenced in a study of T cells in Graves' hyperthyroidism and ophthalmopathy. Amplified regions were TCR beta CDR3 sequences from RNA transcripts. A first-round RT-PCR of the TCR CDR3 used the HTBI primer set. TCRdb fed the multiplex PCR reads into MiXCR, producing one record per CDR3 protein. The sample carries around 620,000 distinct CDR3 sequences, around 16% recorded once. Sequencing was performed on blood. The receptors come from a woman between 25 and 40 years old with Graves' hyperthyroidism.

The V and J genes are TRBV10-3 and TRBJ1-2; D call uncertain. The V gene lost 0 bases and the J gene lost 6 bases, with 8 bases spanning the gap. Germline V gives CDR1 ENHRY, CDR2 SYGVKD. This CDR3 comprises 13 residues. This CDR3 is CAISESSRDGYTF. DNA for the CDR3: TGTGCCATCAGTGAGTCAAGTAGGGATGGCTACACCTTC.

This clonotype was found many times. The chain is built from TRBV3-1 and TRBJ2-6; 8 nucleotides line up with TRBD1. With 2 bases clipped from V and 6 bases from J, the junction kept 6 bases outside the gene matches. The CDR3 is 16 residues long. CDR1 and CDR2 (germline): LGHDT, YNNKEL (reference sequence). CDR3 sequence reads: CASSQRDRYSANVLTF. The DNA for the CDR3 is TGTGCCAGCAGCCAACGGGACAGGTACTCGGCCAACGTCCTGACTTTC.

The J gene is TRBJ2-7, the V gene TRBV9; 10 nucleotides match TRBD2. The trim removed 4 bases at V and 3 bases at J, leaving 22 bases unmatched. The CDR3 totals 20 residues. CDR1 and CDR2 (germline): SGDLS, YYNGEE. CDR3 coding DNA: TGTGCCAGCAGCCACCACCTAGCGGGAGATTCCGAGAAGGGCTACTACGAGCAGTACTTC. It is translated as CASSHHLAGDSEKGYYEQYF.

The V gene is TRBV29-1, the J gene TRBJ2-5; TRBD1 or TRBD2 may be the D gene (5 bases each). There are 13 residues in the CDR3. Germline values: CDR1 SQVTM, CDR2 ANQGSEA. The ends were cut back, 3 bases at V and 2 bases at J, with 10 bases in the middle. CDR3 in amino acids: CSVEPGLQETQYF. CDR3 sequence (DNA): TGCAGCGTTGAGCCGGGGCTACAAGAGACCCAGTACTTC.

The chain recombines TRBV29-1 with TRBJ1-6; tentatively, D is TRBD1 (6 bases). V gave up 6 bases and J gave up 0 bases, with 18 bases separating them. The CDR3 has 17 amino acids. Germline V gene lookup returns CDR1 SQVTM and CDR2 ANQGSEA. The CDR3 nucleotides read TGCAGCGTCCCGGGACACCTGGTTAGCTCCTATAATTCACCCCTCCACTTT. Its translation: CSVPGHLVSSYNSPLHF.

This clonotype was seen ten or more times. One junction end does not reproduce the germline sequence, and a read error may be involved. The V gene is TRBV28, the J gene TRBJ2-7, with 8 bases aligning to TRBD2. CDR3 length: 16 amino acids. Germline V CDR1 and CDR2: MDHEN, SYDVKM. CDR3 loop: CATSNFGTRSSYEQYF. DNA of the CDR3: TGTGCCACCAGTAACTTCGGGACTAGGAGTTCCTACGAGCAGTACTTC.

This clonotype was observed many times. The chain recombines TRBV6-1 with TRBJ2-5; D unresolved. CDR1 and CDR2 from the germline V gene are MNHNS and SASEGT. V shed 8 bases and J shed 5 bases, with 12 bases lying between them. The CDR3 loop spans 12 amino acids. CDR3 DNA sequence: TGTGCCAGCTTGAGGTTTTCCGAGACCCAGTACTTC. Its protein is CASLRFSETQYF.

The V gene is TRBV28, the J gene TRBJ2-1; D ambiguous. The CDR3 is 13 amino acids. Germline V gene sequence: CDR1 MDHEN, CDR2 SYDVKM. The V end was cut by 5 bases, the J end by 5 bases, with 10 bases between. The CDR3 sequence: CASSHRGHNEQFF. The DNA for the CDR3 is TGTGCCAGCAGTCACAGAGGCCACAATGAGCAGTTCTTC.

This clonotype was found many times. The chain combines TRBV11-2 with TRBJ2-7, with no clear D. The CDR3 runs 14 residues. Looked up from germline, CDR1 is SGHAT and CDR2 is FQNNGV. Trimming took 3 bases from V and 4 from J, leaving 13 bases between them. The CDR3 region is CASSLFVGGYEQYF. Here the CDR3 DNA reads TGTGCCAGCAGCTTGTTTGTCGGCGGTTACGAGCAGTACTTC.

V usage is TRBV7-2 and J usage is TRBJ1-6; 10 nucleotides align to TRBD1. Germline CDR1 SGHTA, CDR2 FQGNSA. CDR3 length: 15 residues. V dropped 3 bases and J dropped 8; count of bases not matched to a gene: 4. Here the CDR3 DNA reads TGTGCCAGCAGCTTTGACGGGACAGGGGATTCACCCCTCCACTTT. Translating gives CASSFDGTGDSPLHF.

This rearrangement joins TRBV20-1 to TRBJ2-2; D is unclear. The CDR3 is 15 residues long. Per the germline V gene, CDR1 is DFQATT and CDR2 is SNEGSKA (reference sequence). V was pared by 4 bases and J by 4 bases, with 16 bases between. The CDR3 sequence is CSATSGSKRTGELFF. The CDR3 coding sequence is TGCAGTGCTACCAGTGGGTCAAAGCGCACCGGGGAGCTGTTTTTT.

The sample holds a few counts of this clonotype. CDR3 protein: CASSPETTYTDTQYF. CDR3 coding DNA: TGTGCCAGCAGCCCGGAGACTACTTACACAGATACGCAGTATTTT. V usage is TRBV4-2 and J usage is TRBJ2-3; perhaps TRBD2 as D (5 bases). Germline CDR1 reads LGHNA; CDR2 reads YNFKEQ. This CDR3 has 15 residues. The V end was cut by 4 bases, the J end by 2 bases, with 13 bases between.

This clonotype was seen at least ten times. CDR3 residues: CASSYRWQGGSYEQYF. The CDR3 region has the DNA TGTGCCAGCAGTTACAGGTGGCAGGGTGGCTCCTACGAGCAGTACTTC. V is TRBV6-6 and J is TRBJ2-7, with a weak D call TRBD1 (5 bases). The CDR3 is 16 residues long. V lost 2 bases and J 0 bases, leaving 14 bases between the germline ends. The V gene's germline CDR1 is MNHNY and CDR2 SVGAGI (reference sequence).

This clonotype was counted many times. V usage is TRBV4-2 and J usage is TRBJ2-7; TRBD2 might be the D (5 bases). Germline lookup yields CDR1 LGHNA and CDR2 YNFKEQ. V shed 4 bases and J shed 2 bases, with 18 bases lying between them. The CDR3 is made up of 16 amino acids. The CDR3 spells CASSPTGTADPYEQYF. The CDR3, as DNA: TGTGCCAGCAGCCCAACGGGAACTGCCGACCCCTACGAGCAGTACTTC.

The chain recombines TRBV20-1 with TRBJ2-5; 9 positions agree with TRBD2. Germline values: CDR1 DFQATT, CDR2 SNEGSKA (reference sequence). The CDR3 consists of 16 residues. J lost 2 bases, V lost 5 bases, and 12 bases had no gene match. In DNA form, the CDR3 reads TGCAGTGCTGGCAGCCTAGCGGGAAATTTACAAGAGACCCAGTACTTC. Its protein product is CSAGSLAGNLQETQYF.